What follows are 18 T cell receptor beta chains derived from one specimen sequenced in a study of blood T cell repertoires in COVID-19 (dated by TCRdb to between 2020 and 2021). The library was produced with the immunoSEQ multiplex PCR assay. The table comes from immuneACCESS by way of TCRdb, which keeps in-frame sequences with V and J called. Part of the clones is missing from these tables; in studies checked, under half for an unresolved V gene and the rest for unknown reasons. The sample records a few hundred thousand clones, 80% to 90% of which are singletons. The ten largest clonotypes hold 1% of the sample. Sequenced input: PBMCs or T cells enriched from blood (not recorded which). These receptors all stem from a man aged 18 to 35 who had recovered from COVID-19.

This chain connects TRBV11-2 to TRBJ1-1; D may be TRBD1 (5 bases). V gave up 4 bases and J gave up 5 bases, with 23 bases separating them. CDR3 length: 17 amino acids. The germline V gene has CDR1 SGHAT and CDR2 FQNNGV. The CDR3 bases are TGTGCCAGCAGCTCAAGAACCCTTTGGGGGGAAGAGACTGAAGCTTTCTTT. Residues: CASSSRTLWGEETEAFF. Drawing the rest from reference TRBV11-2 and TRBJ1-1, the complete variable domain is EAGVAQSPRYKIIEKRQSVAFWCNPISGHATLYWYQQILGQGPKLLIQFQNNGVVDDSQLPKDRFSAERLKGVDSTLKIQPAKLEDSAVYLCASSSRTLWGEETEAFFGQGTRLTVV.

This clone was observed once. The chain recombines TRBV5-4 with TRBJ2-1; 10 nucleotides match TRBD2. The CDR3 is made up of 14 amino acids. CDR1 and CDR2 (germline): SGHNT, YYREEE (reference sequence). The J segment lost 9 bases and the V segment lost 7 bases, leaving 10 bases of the junction unmatched. CDR3 loop: CASQQGLAPSEQFF. For the CDR3, the DNA is TGTGCCAGCCAGCAGGGACTAGCGCCCAGTGAGCAGTTCTTC.

The J gene is TRBJ2-1, the V gene TRBV5-4; the match to TRBD1 covers 9 bases. Trimming at V came to 4 bases and at J to 2 bases, leaving 7 bases not matched to a gene. Germline CDR1 SGHNT, CDR2 YYREEE (reference sequence). The CDR3 has 16 residues. CDR3 sequence reads: CASSQMTGGAYNEQFF. The CDR3 bases are TGTGCCAGCAGCCAAATGACAGGGGGTGCCTACAATGAGCAGTTCTTC. Complete variable domain (other parts from reference TRBV5-4 and TRBJ2-1): ETGVTQSPTHLIKTRGQQVTLRCSSQSGHNTVSWYQQALGQGPQFIFQYYREEENGRGNFPPRFSGLQFPNYSSELNVNALELDDSALYLCASSQMTGGAYNEQFFGPGTRLTVL.

The rearrangement links TRBV7-2 to TRBJ2-2; 9 nucleotides line up with TRBD1. The CDR3 is 16 amino acids. V lost 7 bases to trimming and J lost 7 bases; unmatched junction nucleotides: 13. CDR1 SGHTA and CDR2 FQGNSA come from the germline V gene. The CDR3 DNA reads as TGTGCCAGCACCATAGCCGGGACAGGGTTAGGCGGGGAGCTGTTTTTT. Amino acid sequence: CASTIAGTGLGGELFF.

The CDR3 loop reads CATEPGQAHNEQFF. The CDR3 nucleotides are TGTGCCACAGAACCGGGACAGGCCCACAATGAGCAGTTCTTC. The V and J genes are TRBV24-1 and TRBJ2-1, with TRBD1 matching over 8 bases. This CDR3 spans 14 amino acids. The V and J ends lost 10 bases and 5 bases, in that order; junction bases with no gene match: 9. Per germline, CDR1 KGHDR and CDR2 SFDVKD.

The V gene is TRBV28, the J gene TRBJ2-7; 7 bases line up with TRBD1. V was pared by 4 bases and J by 1 base, with 4 bases of the junction left unmatched. CDR1 MDHEN and CDR2 SYDVKM come from the germline V gene. CDR3 length equals 14 residues. The CDR3 loop reads CASSSRTGSYEQYF. The CDR3 nucleotides are TGTGCCAGCAGTTCTAGGACAGGTTCCTACGAGCAGTACTTC.

V is TRBV14 and J is TRBJ2-1; the D gene is possibly TRBD1 (5 bases). With 3 bases removed from V and 5 bases from J, the gap between germline ends came to 11 bases. The CDR3 covers 14 residues. The germline CDR1 and CDR2 sequences are SGHDN and FVKESK. The CDR3 region has the DNA TGTGCCAGCAGCCATACCCGACAGAACAATGAGCAGTTCTTC. This translates into CASSHTRQNNEQFF.

The rearrangement joins TRBV9 to TRBJ1-4; D uncertain. This CDR3 comprises 13 residues. Trimming took off 2 bases at V and 14 bases at J, with 16 bases between the two ends. The germline CDR1 and CDR2 sequences are SGDLS and YYNGEE. The chain's CDR3 is CASSVTAMGRLFF. The CDR3 nucleotides read TGTGCCAGCAGCGTGACTGCCATGGGTCGGCTGTTTTTT.

This clone turned up a few times. The chain has TRBV29-1 and TRBJ2-2; maybe TRBD1 (5 bases). Looked up from germline, CDR1 is SQVTM and CDR2 is ANQGSEA. The germline V and J ends were trimmed by 4 bases and 3 bases, with 9 bases remaining between them. CDR3 length: 13 residues. This chain's CDR3 is CSVVIGDTGELFF. The CDR3 DNA is TGCAGCGTTGTGATAGGGGACACCGGGGAGCTGTTTTTT.

This chain joins TRBV7-6 and TRBJ1-3; the match to TRBD1 covers 9 bases. The V gene's germline CDR1 is SGHVS and CDR2 FNYEAQ. The CDR3 runs 18 residues. V shed 3 bases and J 0 bases; nucleotides not matched to a gene: 9. The chain's CDR3 is CASSFGLPGQGSGNTIYF. In nucleotides, the CDR3 is TGTGCCAGCAGCTTCGGACTACCGGGACAGGGCTCTGGAAACACCATATATTTT. Using reference TRBV7-6 and TRBJ1-3 for the parts outside the CDR3, the full variable domain is GAGVSQSPRYKVTKRGQDVALRCDPISGHVSLYWYRQALGQGPEFLTYFNYEAQQDKSGLPNDRFSAERPEGSISTLTIQRTEQRDSAMYRCASSFGLPGQGSGNTIYFGEGSWLTVV.

The J gene is TRBJ2-1, the V gene TRBV7-9; TRBD2 matches 11 bases. Germline loops: CDR1 SEHNR, CDR2 FQNEAQ (reference sequence). The CDR3 has 16 amino acids. J was trimmed by 5 bases and V by 6 bases; bases with no gene match: 9. The CDR3 bases are TGTGCCAGCAGTTCGACTAGCGGGGTTAGCGACAATGAGCAGTTCTTC. This translates into CASSSTSGVSDNEQFF.

The chain combines TRBV30 with TRBJ2-6; 7 bases map to TRBD1. CDR3 length: 15 residues. Germline V gives CDR1 GTSNPN, CDR2 SVGIG (reference sequence). J gave up 0 bases and V 5 bases, and 4 bases lay outside the gene matches. The CDR3 coding sequence is TGTGCCTGGGACAGGGCCAGCTCTGGGGCCAACGTCCTGACTTTC. Translated: CAWDRASSGANVLTF.

V and J are TRBV24-1 and TRBJ1-2; TRBD1 might be the D (5 bases). Trimming took 2 bases from V and 7 from J, leaving 10 bases between them. The CDR3 length is 13 residues. The germline gives CDR1 KGHDR, CDR2 SFDVKD. CDR3 nucleotides: TGTGCCACCAGTGATTGGCAGGGCCGTGGCTACACCTTC. It yields the protein CATSDWQGRGYTF.

This clone was counted once. V is TRBV6-1 and J is TRBJ1-3; TRBD1 is a possible D gene (5 bases). CDR1 and CDR2 (germline): MNHNS, SASEGT. V lost 3 bases and J lost 2, with 17 bases in between. This CDR3 contains 17 residues. The CDR3 here is CASSDVGTTYTGNTIYF. In DNA form, the CDR3 reads TGTGCCAGCAGTGACGTCGGGACTACATATACTGGAAACACCATATATTTT.

Only one count was recorded for this clone. V usage is TRBV30 and J usage is TRBJ1-6, with TRBD1 matching over 7 bases. The CDR3 consists of 17 residues. The V gene's germline CDR1 is GTSNPN and CDR2 SVGIG (reference sequence). V lost 3 bases, J lost 3 bases, and 11 bases stayed unmatched. CDR3 sequence (DNA): TGTGCCTGGAGCCGACCCCGGGACAGTCTCTATAATTCACCCCTCCACTTT. Translated, it gives CAWSRPRDSLYNSPLHF. The variable domain in full, with the rest retrieved from reference TRBV30 and TRBJ1-6, is SQTIHQWPATLVQPVGSPLSLECTVEGTSNPNLYWYRQAAGRGLQLLFYSVGIGQISSEVPQNLSASRPQDRQFILSSKKLLLSDSGFYLCAWSRPRDSLYNSPLHFGNGTRLTVT.

The genes are TRBV6-5 and TRBJ1-1, with D perhaps matching TRBD1 (6 bases). With 8 bases removed from V and 1 base from J, the gap between germline ends came to 11 bases. The germline V gene has CDR1 MNHEY and CDR2 SVGAGI. The CDR3 runs to 13 residues. The CDR3 DNA reads as TGTGCCAGCGGGGACACTCCGAACACTGAAGCTTTCTTT. Protein product: CASGDTPNTEAFF.

The chain links TRBV6-5 to TRBJ1-2; 8 bases agree with TRBD1. The germline CDR1 and CDR2 sequences are MNHEY and SVGAGI. This CDR3 spans 15 amino acids. J lost 2 bases, V lost 5 bases, and 7 bases had no gene match. In DNA, the CDR3 is TGTGCCAGCAGTCCCAGGAGGACAGGGAACTATGGCTACACCTTC. This translates into CASSPRRTGNYGYTF.

The chain is built from TRBV6-5 and TRBJ2-6, with a weak D call TRBD1 (5 bases). V gave up 4 bases and J gave up 4 bases, with 11 bases separating them. This CDR3 is built from 15 residues. The V gene's germline CDR1 is MNHEY and CDR2 SVGAGI. CDR3 loop: CASSFTGTGANVLTF. In nucleotides, the CDR3 is TGTGCCAGCAGTTTCACAGGAACCGGGGCCAACGTCCTGACTTTC.